The rows below give T cell receptor beta chains drawn from one sample of a study of radiation and T cells in renal cell carcinoma. Assay used: immunoSEQ multiplex PCR; TCRdb lists only in-frame clones, some missing. The sample consists of approximately 150,000 clones, approximately 86% of them appearing once. The source material was blood, sampled from a patient whose treatment included radiotherapy and nephrectomy. These receptors were obtained from a woman between 45 and 65 years old with renal cell carcinoma. The CDR3 runs from the conserved cysteine through the conserved F or W. The D gene is left open where the match is weak. The size field is filled for only some rows; it gives once, few, many or a size class.

TRBV19	NA	NA	TRBJ1-4	CASRPTAWEKLFF	TGTGCCAGTAGACCGACCGCTTGGGAAAAACTGTTTTTT
TRBV4-2	NA	few	TRBJ1-1	CASSQDLGWGPMNTEAFF	TGTGCCAGCAGCCAAGATCTCGGGTGGGGACCCATGAACACTGAAGCTTTCTTT
TRBV19	NA	few	TRBJ1-5	CASSIPGAGNQPQHF	TGTGCCAGTAGTATCCCAGGGGCTGGCAATCAGCCCCAGCATTTT
TRBV29-1	NA	few	TRBJ2-2	CSVVPGAPNTGELFF	TGCAGCGTTGTACCGGGGGCCCCGAACACCGGGGAGCTGTTTTTT
TRBV7-7	NA	NA	TRBJ2-2	CASSLDRGGELFF	TGTGCCAGCAGCCTCGATAGGGGCGGGGAGCTGTTTTTT
TRBV19	NA	NA	TRBJ2-7	CASSYSRGGNEQYF	TGTGCCAGTAGTTACAGTCGGGGAGGCAACGAGCAGTACTTC
TRBV5-1	TRBD1	NA	TRBJ2-7	CASSTGGGFYEQYF	TGCGCCAGCAGTACAGGGGGCGGTTTTTACGAGCAGTACTTC
TRBV9	NA	NA	TRBJ1-1	CASSADGTPGAEAFF	TGTGCCAGCAGCGCCGACGGGACACCTGGCGCTGAAGCTTTCTTT
TRBV7-2	TRBD2	once	TRBJ2-3	CASSSRRGGRTDTQYF	TGTGCCAGCAGTTCCCGGCGGGGGGGCCGCACAGATACGCAGTATTTT
TRBV7-3	TRBD1	few	TRBJ2-2	CASSRGTGVRGELFF	TGTGCCAGCAGCCGCGGGACAGGGGTCCGCGGGGAGCTGTTTTTT
TRBV6-4	TRBD1	NA	TRBJ2-1	CASSHYYSGTANNEQFF	TGTGCCAGCAGTCATTACTATTCCGGGACAGCAAACAATGAGCAGTTCTTC
TRBV4-3	TRBD1	NA	TRBJ1-3	CASSQEPQGVSGNTIYF	TGCGCCAGCAGCCAAGAACCACAGGGGGTCTCTGGAAACACCATATATTTT
TRBV5-1	NA	NA	TRBJ2-1	CASSSADEQFF	TGCGCCAGCAGTAGCGCCGATGAGCAGTTCTTC
TRBV5-3	NA	NA	TRBJ2-1	CARTPWKRVYNEQFF	TGTGCCAGAACCCCTTGGAAGCGAGTTTACAATGAGCAGTTCTTC
TRBV4-1	NA	NA	TRBJ2-2	CASSQVSESGELFF	TGCGCCAGCAGCCAAGTTTCAGAATCCGGGGAGCTGTTTTTT
TRBV27	NA	NA	TRBJ1-2	CASSLLGVNYGYTF	TGTGCCAGCAGTTTATTGGGTGTCAACTATGGCTACACCTTC
TRBV5-3	NA	NA	TRBJ1-1	CAESTGSTEAFF	TGTGCCGAATCAACAGGGTCCACTGAAGCTTTCTTT
TRBV14	NA	NA	TRBJ1-1	CASSQMFWDHTEAFF	TGTGCCAGCAGCCAAATGTTCTGGGATCACACTGAAGCTTTCTTT
TRBV4-1	TRBD2	NA	TRBJ2-7	CASSQSGTSHTEQYF	TGCGCCAGCAGCCAATCCGGGACTAGTCATACAGAGCAGTACTTC
TRBV4-3	NA	NA	TRBJ2-3	CASSQDRATDTQYF	TGCGCCAGCAGCCAAGATCGTGCGACAGATACGCAGTATTTT
TRBV7-2	NA	NA	TRBJ2-5	CASSREGETQYF	TGTGCCAGCAGCAGAGAGGGAGAGACCCAGTACTTC
TRBV7-2	NA	NA	TRBJ2-3	CASELGASDTQYF	TGTGCCAGCGAACTAGGAGCTTCAGATACGCAGTATTTT
TRBV28	NA	NA	TRBJ2-7	CASYSGDRNEQYF	TGTGCCAGTTATAGCGGGGACAGGAACGAGCAGTACTTC
TRBV20-1	NA	NA	TRBJ1-1	CSGDGNTEAFF	TGCAGCGGAGACGGGAACACTGAAGCTTTCTTT
TRBV12-5	NA	NA	TRBJ1-6	CASGLPPQDVDSPLHF	TGTGCTAGTGGTTTGCCCCCCCAGGACGTGGATTCACCCCTCCACTTT
TRBV4-2	NA	NA	TRBJ2-7	CASSHPPAEQYF	TGTGCCAGCAGCCACCCACCGGCCGAGCAGTACTTC
TRBV7-8	NA	NA	TRBJ1-4	CASSLGVMEFGTDNEKLFF	TGTGCCAGCAGCTTAGGGGTCATGGAGTTCGGGACTGATAATGAAAAACTGTTTTTT
TRBV6-5	TRBD1	NA	TRBJ2-7	CASSQWTGGLEQYF	TGTGCCAGCAGCCAATGGACAGGGGGCTTGGAGCAGTACTTC
TRBV9	TRBD2	NA	TRBJ2-3	CASSVVGSGGSDTQYF	TGTGCCAGCAGCGTAGTAGGCAGCGGGGGTTCAGATACGCAGTATTTT
TRBV5-1	NA	NA	TRBJ1-5	CASSQGGQPQHF	TGCGCCAGCAGCCAGGGAGGTCAGCCCCAGCATTTT
TRBV20-1	NA	NA	TRBJ2-7	CSARKGYEQYF	TGCAGTGCCCGAAAGGGCTACGAGCAGTACTTC
TRBV5-4	TRBD2	NA	TRBJ2-1	CASSLGLAGDSSYNEQFF	TGTGCCAGCAGCTTGGGACTAGCGGGAGACAGCTCCTACAATGAGCAGTTCTTC
TRBV7-9	NA	NA	TRBJ2-5	CASLKGGIQETQYF	TGTGCCAGCCTGAAGGGGGGAATCCAAGAGACCCAGTACTTC